This section outlines one TCR beta chain sequence together with its context. The target of this receptor is not known. Within one base of it there is no much larger clone, and no base qualities were kept. These data belong to a study of Ad26.COV2.S vaccination and SARS-CoV-2 variants (dated by TCRdb to the early 2020s). At the level of the whole study: Vaccine-arm donors came from COV1001, a multicentre, randomized, double-blind, placebo-controlled phase I-IIa trial of Ad26.COV2.S in healthy adults. Dosing of Ad26.COV2.S was intramuscular, at either 5x10^10 or 1x10^11 viral particles, delivered as one shot or as two shots spaced 56 days apart. The specificity and breadth of SARS-CoV-2-reactive T cell receptors after Ad26.COV2.S vaccination were assessed by TCRbeta repertoire sequencing. The TCR-sequenced set comprised approximately 32 samples: about 19 Ad26.COV2.S vaccine recipients, 5 placebo recipients and 8 SARS-CoV-2 convalescent individuals. Trial participants were randomized into five groups of five: low-dose or high-dose Ad26.COV2.S given once or twice, or placebo on both occasions. Blinding of investigators to trial group allocation was maintained during experiments and outcome assessment.

Overall results and qualifications from the work: After vaccination, spike-specific CD8+ and CD4+ T cell responses were reported to show substantial breadth. Non-spike TCR breadth was comparable between vaccine and placebo recipients, consistent with the vaccine containing only spike. The authors noted that the TCR breadth and depth analyses may have underestimated total T cell responses. Compared with placebo recipients, Ad26.COV2.S recipients showed higher spike-specific TCR breadth (P = 0.0014). The study was not powered for comparison of responses between vaccine doses or regimens.

What the treatment or condition label conveys for this sample: over 15 received Ad26.COV2.S at low or high dose, single or two shots; about 5 received placebo; per-sample allocation not given. Repertoires of vaccine and placebo recipients were sequenced from samples collected on day 63 after the first injection. Between 29 July and 7 August 2020, Cohort 1b enrolled 20 to 30 adults aged 18-55 years at one site in Boston, USA. Ad26.COV2.S consisted of a replication-incompetent adenovirus type 26 vector by which a prefusion-stabilized SARS-CoV-2 spike protein from the original Wuhan strain was expressed. The immunoSEQ Assay was used to sequence TCRbeta CDR3 regions. After extraction, genomic DNA underwent amplification by bias-controlled multiplex PCR, followed by high-throughput sequencing. As for the authors' bioinformatics: To quantify the absolute abundance of every unique TCRbeta CDR3 region, sequences were collapsed and filtered. T cell fraction was estimated by normalizing TCRbeta template counts to usable DNA, with usable DNA measured through amplification of reference genes found in all nucleated cells. Repertoire TCRs were annotated as SARS-CoV-2-specific when V gene, CDR3 amino acid sequence and J gene were exactly matched to a known reactive TCR set. The reference SARS-CoV-2 TCR set came from MIRA and was filtered for enrichment in COVID-19-positive ImmuneCODE repertoires, removing public or cross-reactive TCRs. Using the MIRA antigens, annotated TCRs were further analysed by specific ORF or by position within an ORF. Breadth was defined as annotated unique rearrangements over total unique productive rearrangements; depth was the summed frequency of those rearrangements. Two-sided Wilcoxon rank-sum tests were applied when comparing TCR breadth between groups. TCRdb's version of the immuneACCESS table is confined to in-frame rearrangements and falls short of the full clone set. An unresolved V gene accounts for under half of the shortfall where checked; the remainder is of unknown origin. The V and J calls and clone size were taken over from that table, and D and trimming were inferred from the DNA. Recorded for this sample are about 410,000 clones; roughly 90% of them occurred a single time. Jointly, the top ten make up less than 2% of the sample.

V and J lose 3 bases and 9 bases, and a span of 9 bases separates them. Reading from cysteine to phenylalanine, the CDR3 counts 12 amino acids. The sequence is cut down to CDR3 DNA, 36 bases in frame from base 1. The germline V gene supplies CDR1 MDHEN and CDR2 SYDVKM. This receptor was identified in a person aged 18-60 years who received the Ad26.COV2.S COVID-19 vaccine or a placebo. Material: peripheral blood, obtained in a trial of Ad26.COV2.S vaccine versus placebo. The receptor chain draws on TRBV28 and TRBJ1-5; confidence is insufficient to name the D gene. The base sequence is TGTGCCAGCAGTTTTTTGAGTCGGCCCCAGCATTTT. Its coded protein is CASSFLSRPQHF.